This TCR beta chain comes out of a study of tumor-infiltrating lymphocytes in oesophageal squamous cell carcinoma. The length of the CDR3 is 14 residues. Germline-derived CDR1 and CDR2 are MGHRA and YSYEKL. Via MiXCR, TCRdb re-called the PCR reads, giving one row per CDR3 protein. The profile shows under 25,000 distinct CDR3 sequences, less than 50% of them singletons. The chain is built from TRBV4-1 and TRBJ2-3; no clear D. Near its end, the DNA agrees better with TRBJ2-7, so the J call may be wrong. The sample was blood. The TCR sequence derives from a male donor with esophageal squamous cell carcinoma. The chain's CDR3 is CASSQELKPYEQYF. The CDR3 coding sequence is TGCGCCAGCAGCCAAGAATTGAAACCCTACGAGCAGTACTTC.